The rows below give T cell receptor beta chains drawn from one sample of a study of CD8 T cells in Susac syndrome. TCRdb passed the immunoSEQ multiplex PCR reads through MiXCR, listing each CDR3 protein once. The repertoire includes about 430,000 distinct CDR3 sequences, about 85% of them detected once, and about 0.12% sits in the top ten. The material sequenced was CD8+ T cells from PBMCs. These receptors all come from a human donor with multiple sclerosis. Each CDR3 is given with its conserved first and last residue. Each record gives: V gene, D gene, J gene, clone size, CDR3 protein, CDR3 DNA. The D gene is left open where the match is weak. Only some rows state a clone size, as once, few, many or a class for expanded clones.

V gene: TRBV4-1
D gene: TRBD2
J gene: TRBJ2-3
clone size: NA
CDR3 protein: CASSQVISGGADTQYF
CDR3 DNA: TGCGCCAGCAGCCAAGTGATTAGCGGGGGGGCAGATACGCAGTATTTT

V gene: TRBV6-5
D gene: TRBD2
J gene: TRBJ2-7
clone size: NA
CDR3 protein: CASSRPGTSGYEQYF
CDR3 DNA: TGTGCCAGCAGTCGACCCGGGACTAGCGGCTACGAGCAGTACTTC

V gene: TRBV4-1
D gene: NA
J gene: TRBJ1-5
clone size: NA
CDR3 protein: CASSQRTGFQPQHF
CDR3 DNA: TGCGCCAGCAGCCAACGGACGGGGTTTCAGCCCCAGCATTTT

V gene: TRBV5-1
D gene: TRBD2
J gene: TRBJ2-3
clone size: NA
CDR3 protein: CASSLGVAGDTQYF
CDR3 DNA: TGCGCCAGCAGCTTGGGAGTAGCGGGGGATACGCAGTATTTT

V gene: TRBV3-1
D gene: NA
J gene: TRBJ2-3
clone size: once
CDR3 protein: CASSQATRGTDTQYF
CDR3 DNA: TGTGCCAGCAGCCAAGCGACTAGGGGCACAGATACGCAGTATTTT

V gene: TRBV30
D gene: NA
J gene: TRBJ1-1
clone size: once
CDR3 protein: CAWSVSPGAEAFF
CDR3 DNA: TGTGCCTGGAGTGTAAGCCCCGGGGCTGAAGCTTTCTTT

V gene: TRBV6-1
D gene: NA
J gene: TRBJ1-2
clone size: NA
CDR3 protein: CASSVPSDRFYGYTF
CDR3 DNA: TGTGCCAGCAGTGTTCCCTCGGACAGATTTTATGGCTACACCTTC

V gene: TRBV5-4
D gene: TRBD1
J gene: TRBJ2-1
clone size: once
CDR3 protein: CASSPRGTGDNEQFF
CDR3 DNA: TGTGCCAGCAGCCCGAGGGGGACAGGGGACAATGAGCAGTTCTTC

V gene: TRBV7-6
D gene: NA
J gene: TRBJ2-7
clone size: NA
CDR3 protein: CASSVSRGHEQYF
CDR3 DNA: TGTGCCAGCAGCGTAAGCAGGGGCCACGAGCAGTACTTC

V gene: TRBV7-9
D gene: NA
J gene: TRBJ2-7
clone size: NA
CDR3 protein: CASSQWGTGTYEQYF
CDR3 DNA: TGTGCCAGCAGCCAGTGGGGTACAGGTACTTACGAGCAGTACTTC

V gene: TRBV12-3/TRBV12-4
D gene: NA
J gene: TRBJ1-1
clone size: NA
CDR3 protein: CASSFFVGPGRPNTEAFF
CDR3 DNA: TGTGCCAGCAGTTTTTTCGTCGGACCGGGACGACCGAACACTGAAGCTTTCTTT

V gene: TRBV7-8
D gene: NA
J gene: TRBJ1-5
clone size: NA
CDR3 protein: CASSTRETGVQPQHF
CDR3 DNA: TGTGCCAGCAGCACCCGAGAGACAGGCGTCCAGCCCCAGCATTTT

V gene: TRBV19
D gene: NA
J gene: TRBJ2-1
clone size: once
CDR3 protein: CASSLRHPNNEQFF
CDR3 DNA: TGTGCCAGTAGTTTAAGGCATCCTAACAATGAGCAGTTCTTC

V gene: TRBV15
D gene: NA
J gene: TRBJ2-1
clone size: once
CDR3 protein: CATSRDRAGPYNEQFF
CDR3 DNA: TGTGCCACCAGCAGAGATCGGGCGGGGCCTTACAATGAGCAGTTCTTC

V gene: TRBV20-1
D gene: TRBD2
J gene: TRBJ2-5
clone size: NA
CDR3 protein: CSALGLAGVQETQYF
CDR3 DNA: TGCAGTGCCTTGGGACTAGCGGGGGTGCAAGAGACCCAGTACTTC

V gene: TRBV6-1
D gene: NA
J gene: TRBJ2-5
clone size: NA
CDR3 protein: CASRPLGRQETQYF
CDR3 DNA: TGTGCCAGCAGACCCCTGGGCAGACAAGAGACCCAGTACTTC

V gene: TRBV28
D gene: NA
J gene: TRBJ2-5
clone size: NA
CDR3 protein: CASSPAAADAQETQYF
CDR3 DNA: TGTGCCAGCTCTCCCGCGGCAGCAGATGCACAAGAGACCCAGTACTTC

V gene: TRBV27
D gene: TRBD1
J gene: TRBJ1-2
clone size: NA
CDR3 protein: CASSSRDRGLGYTF
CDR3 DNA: TGTGCCAGCAGTTCCCGGGACAGGGGATTGGGCTACACCTTC

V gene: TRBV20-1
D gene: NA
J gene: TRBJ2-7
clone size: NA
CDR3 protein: CSARDQERASYEQYF
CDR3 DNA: TGCAGTGCTAGAGATCAGGAACGGGCCTCCTACGAGCAGTACTTC

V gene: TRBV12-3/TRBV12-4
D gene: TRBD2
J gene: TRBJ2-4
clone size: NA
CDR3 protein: CASSLGTSGAYF
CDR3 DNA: TGTGCCAGCAGTTTAGGAACTAGCGGAGCTTACTTC

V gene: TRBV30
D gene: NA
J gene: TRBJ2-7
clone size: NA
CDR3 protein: CAWSGRGGISYEQYF
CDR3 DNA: TGTGCCTGGAGTGGAAGAGGCGGGATTTCCTACGAGCAGTACTTC

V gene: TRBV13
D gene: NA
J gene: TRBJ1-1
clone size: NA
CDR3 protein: CASRHQRTEAFF
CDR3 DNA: TGTGCCAGCAGACACCAACGCACTGAAGCTTTCTTT